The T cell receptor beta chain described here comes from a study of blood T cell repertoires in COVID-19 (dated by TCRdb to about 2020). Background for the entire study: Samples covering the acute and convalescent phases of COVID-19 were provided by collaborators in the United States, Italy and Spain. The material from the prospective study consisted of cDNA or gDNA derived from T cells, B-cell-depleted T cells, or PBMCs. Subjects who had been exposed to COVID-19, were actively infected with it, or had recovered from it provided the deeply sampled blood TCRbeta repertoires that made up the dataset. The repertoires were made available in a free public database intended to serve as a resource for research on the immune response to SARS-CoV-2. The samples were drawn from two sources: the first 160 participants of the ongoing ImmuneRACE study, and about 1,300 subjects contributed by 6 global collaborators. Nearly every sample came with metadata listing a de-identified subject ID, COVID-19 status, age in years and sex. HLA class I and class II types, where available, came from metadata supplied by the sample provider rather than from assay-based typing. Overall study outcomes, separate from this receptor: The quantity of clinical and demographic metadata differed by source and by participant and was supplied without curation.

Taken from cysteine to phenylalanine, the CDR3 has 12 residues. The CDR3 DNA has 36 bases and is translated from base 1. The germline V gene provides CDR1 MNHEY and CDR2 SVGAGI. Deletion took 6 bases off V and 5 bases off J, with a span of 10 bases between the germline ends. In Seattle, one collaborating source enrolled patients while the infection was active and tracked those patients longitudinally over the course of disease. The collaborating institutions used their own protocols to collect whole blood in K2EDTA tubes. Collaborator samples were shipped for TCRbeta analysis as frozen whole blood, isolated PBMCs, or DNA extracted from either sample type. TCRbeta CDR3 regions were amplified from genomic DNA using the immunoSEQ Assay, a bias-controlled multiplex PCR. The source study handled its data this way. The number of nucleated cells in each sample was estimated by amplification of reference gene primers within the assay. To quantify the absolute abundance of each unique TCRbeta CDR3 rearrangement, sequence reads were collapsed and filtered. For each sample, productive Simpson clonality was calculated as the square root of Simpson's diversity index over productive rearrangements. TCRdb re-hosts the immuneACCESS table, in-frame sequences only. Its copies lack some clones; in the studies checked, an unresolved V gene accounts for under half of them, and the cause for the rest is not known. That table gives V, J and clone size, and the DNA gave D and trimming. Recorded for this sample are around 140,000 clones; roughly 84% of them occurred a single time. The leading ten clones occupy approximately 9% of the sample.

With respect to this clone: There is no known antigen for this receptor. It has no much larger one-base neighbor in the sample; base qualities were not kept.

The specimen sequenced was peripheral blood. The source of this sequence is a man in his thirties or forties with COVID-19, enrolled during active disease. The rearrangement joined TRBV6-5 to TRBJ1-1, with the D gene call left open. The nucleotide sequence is TGTGCCAGCAGGACCTGGGAGACTGAAGCTTTCTTT. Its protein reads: CASRTWETEAFF.